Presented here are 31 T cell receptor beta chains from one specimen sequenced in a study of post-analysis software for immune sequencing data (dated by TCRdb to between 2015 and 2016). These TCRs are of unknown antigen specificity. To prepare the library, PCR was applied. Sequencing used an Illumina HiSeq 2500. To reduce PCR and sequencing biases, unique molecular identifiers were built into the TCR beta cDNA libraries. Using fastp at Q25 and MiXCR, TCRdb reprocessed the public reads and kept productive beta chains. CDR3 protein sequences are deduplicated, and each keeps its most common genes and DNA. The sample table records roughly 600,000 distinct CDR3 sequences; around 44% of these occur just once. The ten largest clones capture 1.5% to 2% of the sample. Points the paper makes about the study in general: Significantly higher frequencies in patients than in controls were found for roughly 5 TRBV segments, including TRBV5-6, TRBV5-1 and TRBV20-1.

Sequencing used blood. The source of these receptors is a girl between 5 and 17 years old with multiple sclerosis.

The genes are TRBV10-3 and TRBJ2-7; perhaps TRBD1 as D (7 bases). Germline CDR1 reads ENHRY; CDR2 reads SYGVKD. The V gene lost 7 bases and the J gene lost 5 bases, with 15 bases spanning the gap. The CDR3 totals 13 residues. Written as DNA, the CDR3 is TGTGCCATCACTGACAGGGAGGCTAACGAGCAGTACTTC. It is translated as CAITDREANEQYF.

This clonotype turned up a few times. The CDR3 bases are TGCGCCAGCAGCTTACTATCAGGGGTGACTAATGAAAAACTGTTTTTT. This encodes CASSLLSGVTNEKLFF. The gene calls are TRBV4-1 and TRBJ1-4, with a weak D call TRBD1 (6 bases). Germline values: CDR1 MGHRA, CDR2 YSYEKL. Trimming cost V 5 bases and J 2 bases, with 15 bases left between them. This CDR3 spans 16 amino acids.

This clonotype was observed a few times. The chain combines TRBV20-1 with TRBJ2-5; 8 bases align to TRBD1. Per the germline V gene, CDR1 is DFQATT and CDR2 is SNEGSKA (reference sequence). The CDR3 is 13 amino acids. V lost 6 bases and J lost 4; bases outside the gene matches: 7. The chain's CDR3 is CSATGQGPETQYF. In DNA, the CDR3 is TGCAGTGCAACCGGACAGGGACCAGAGACCCAGTACTTC.

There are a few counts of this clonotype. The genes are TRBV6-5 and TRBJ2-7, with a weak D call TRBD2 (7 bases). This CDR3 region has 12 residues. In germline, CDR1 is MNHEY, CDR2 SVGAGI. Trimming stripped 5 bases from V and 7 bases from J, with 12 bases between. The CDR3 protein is CASSRGAGEQYF. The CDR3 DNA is TGTGCCAGCAGTCGGGGGGCGGGGGAGCAGTACTTC.

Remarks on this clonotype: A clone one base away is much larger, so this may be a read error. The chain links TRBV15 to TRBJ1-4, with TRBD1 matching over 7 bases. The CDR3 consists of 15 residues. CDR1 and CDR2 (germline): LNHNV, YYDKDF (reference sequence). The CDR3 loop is CATSRSRDRPEKRFF. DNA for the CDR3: TGTGCCACCAGCAGATCCCGGGACAGACCAGAAAAACGGTTTTTT. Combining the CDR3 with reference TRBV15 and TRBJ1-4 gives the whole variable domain DAMVIQNPRYQVTQFGKPVTLSCSQTLNHNVMYWYQQKSSQAPKLLFHYYDKDFNNEADTPDNFQSRRPNTSFCFLDIRSPGLGDTAMYLCATSRSRDRPEKRFFGSGTQLSVL.

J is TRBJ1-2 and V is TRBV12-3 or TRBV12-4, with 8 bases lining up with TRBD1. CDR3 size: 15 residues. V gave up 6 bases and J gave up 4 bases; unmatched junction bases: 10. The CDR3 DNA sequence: TGTGCCAGCAGAATCGGACAGGGAGGAATCTATGGCTACACCTTC. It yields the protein CASRIGQGGIYGYTF.

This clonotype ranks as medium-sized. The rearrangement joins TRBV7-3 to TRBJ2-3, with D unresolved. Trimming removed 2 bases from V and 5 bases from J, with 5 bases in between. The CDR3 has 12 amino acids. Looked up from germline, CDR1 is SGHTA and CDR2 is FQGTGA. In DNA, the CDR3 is TGTGCCAGCAGCTTATGGGGAGATACGCAGTATTTT. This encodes CASSLWGDTQYF.

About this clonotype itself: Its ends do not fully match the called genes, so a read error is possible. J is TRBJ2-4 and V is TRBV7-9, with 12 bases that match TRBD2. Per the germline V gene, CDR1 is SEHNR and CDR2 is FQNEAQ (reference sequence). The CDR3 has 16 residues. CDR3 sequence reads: CAGSSSGGEAKNIQYF. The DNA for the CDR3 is TGTGCCGGCAGCTCTAGCGGGGGGGAGGCCAAAAACATTCAGTACTTC.

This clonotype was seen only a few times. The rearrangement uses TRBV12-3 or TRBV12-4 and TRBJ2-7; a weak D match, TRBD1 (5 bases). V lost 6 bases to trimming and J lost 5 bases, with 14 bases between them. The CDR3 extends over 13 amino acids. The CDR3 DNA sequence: TGTGCCAGCAGCCCCGGCAGGGTAAACGAGCAGTACTTC. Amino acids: CASSPGRVNEQYF.

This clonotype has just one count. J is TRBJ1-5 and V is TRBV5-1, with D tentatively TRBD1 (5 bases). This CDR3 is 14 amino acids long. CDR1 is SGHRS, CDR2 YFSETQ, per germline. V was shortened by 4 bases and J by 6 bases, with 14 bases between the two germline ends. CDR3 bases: TGCGCCAGCAGCCCCGGCGGGGGAGGTCAGCCCCAGCATTTT. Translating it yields CASSPGGGGQPQHF.

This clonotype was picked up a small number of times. The CDR3 reads CASSFRLAGDPNEQYF. CDR3 nucleotide sequence: TGTGCCAGCAGCTTTAGGCTAGCGGGGGACCCTAACGAGCAGTACTTC. The chain uses TRBV7-2 and TRBJ2-7, with 10 positions matching TRBD2. The CDR3 has 16 residues. The junction had 10 bases not matched to a gene; V was cut back by 3 bases and J by 5 bases. Germline V gives CDR1 SGHTA, CDR2 FQGNSA.

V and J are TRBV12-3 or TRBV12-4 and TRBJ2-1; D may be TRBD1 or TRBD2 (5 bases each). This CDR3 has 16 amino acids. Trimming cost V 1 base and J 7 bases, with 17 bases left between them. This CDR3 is CASSLGASRPGNEQFF. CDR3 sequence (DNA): TGTGCCAGCAGTTTAGGAGCTAGCAGGCCAGGGAATGAGCAGTTCTTC.

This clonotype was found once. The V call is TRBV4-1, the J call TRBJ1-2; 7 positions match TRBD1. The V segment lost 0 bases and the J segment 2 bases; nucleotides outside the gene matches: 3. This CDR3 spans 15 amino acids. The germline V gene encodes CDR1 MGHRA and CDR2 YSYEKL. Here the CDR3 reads CASSQEGQSNYGYTF. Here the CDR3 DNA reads TGCGCCAGCAGCCAAGAGGGACAGTCCAACTATGGCTACACCTTC.

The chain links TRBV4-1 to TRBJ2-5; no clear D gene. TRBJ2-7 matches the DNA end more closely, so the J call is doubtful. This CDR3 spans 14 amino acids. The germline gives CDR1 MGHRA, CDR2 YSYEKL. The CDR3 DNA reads TGCGCCAGCAGCCAAGATCATGGGGTCGACGAGCAGTACTTC. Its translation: CASSQDHGVDEQYF.

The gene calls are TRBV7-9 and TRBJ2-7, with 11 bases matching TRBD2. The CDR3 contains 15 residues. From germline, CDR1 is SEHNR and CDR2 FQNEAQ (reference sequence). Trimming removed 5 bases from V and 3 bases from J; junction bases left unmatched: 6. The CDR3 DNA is TGTGCCAGCAGCGGGGGACTAGCGGTCAACTACGAGCAGTACTTC. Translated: CASSGGLAVNYEQYF.

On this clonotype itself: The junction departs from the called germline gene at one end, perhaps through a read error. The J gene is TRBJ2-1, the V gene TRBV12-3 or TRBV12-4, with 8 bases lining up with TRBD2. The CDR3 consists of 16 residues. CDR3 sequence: CAGSLDPEREQHEQFF. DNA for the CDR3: TGTGCCGGCAGTTTAGACCCTGAGCGGGAGCAGCATGAGCAGTTCTTC.

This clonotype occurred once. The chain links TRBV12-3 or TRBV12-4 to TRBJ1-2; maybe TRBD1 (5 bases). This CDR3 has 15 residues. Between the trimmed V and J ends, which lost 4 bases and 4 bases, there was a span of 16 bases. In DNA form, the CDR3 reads TGTGCCAGCAGTTCTTCAGGGTTCTTAGGCTATGGCTACACCTTC. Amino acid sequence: CASSSSGFLGYGYTF.

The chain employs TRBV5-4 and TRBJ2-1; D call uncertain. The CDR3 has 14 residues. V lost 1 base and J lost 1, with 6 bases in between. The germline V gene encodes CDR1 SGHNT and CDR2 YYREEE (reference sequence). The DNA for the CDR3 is TGTGCCAGCAGCTTGTTCGGATCCTACAATGAGCAGTTCTTC. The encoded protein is CASSLFGSYNEQFF.

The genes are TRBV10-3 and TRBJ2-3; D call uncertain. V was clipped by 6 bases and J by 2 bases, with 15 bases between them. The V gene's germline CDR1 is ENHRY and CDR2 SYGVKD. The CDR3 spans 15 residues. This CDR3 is CAIRVGGQTTDTQYF. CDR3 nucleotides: TGTGCCATCAGGGTCGGTGGGCAGACCACAGATACGCAGTATTTT.

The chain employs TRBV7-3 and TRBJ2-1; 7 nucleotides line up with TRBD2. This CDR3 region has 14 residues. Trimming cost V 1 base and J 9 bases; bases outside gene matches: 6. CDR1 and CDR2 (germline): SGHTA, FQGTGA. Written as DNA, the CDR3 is TGTGCCAGCAGCTTAAGCGGGGGTAGGGGTGAGCAGTTCTTC. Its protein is CASSLSGGRGEQFF. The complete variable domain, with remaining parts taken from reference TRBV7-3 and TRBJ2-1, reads GAGVSQTPSNKVTEKGKYVELRCDPISGHTALYWYRQSLGQGPEFLIYFQGTGAADDSGLPNDRFFAVRPEGSVSTLKIQRTERGDSAVYLCASSLSGGRGEQFFGPGTRLTVL.

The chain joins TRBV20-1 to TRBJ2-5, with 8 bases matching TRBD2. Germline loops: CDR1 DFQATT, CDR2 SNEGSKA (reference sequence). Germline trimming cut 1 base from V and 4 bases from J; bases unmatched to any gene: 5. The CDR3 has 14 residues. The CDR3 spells CSARGRGGAETQYF. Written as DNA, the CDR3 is TGCAGTGCTAGAGGCCGGGGGGGCGCAGAGACCCAGTACTTC.

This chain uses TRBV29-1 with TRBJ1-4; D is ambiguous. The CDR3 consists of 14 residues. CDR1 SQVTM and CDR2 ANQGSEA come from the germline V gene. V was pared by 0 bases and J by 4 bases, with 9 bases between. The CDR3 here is CSVEDYQNNEKLFF. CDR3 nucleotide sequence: TGCAGCGTTGAAGATTACCAGAATAATGAAAAACTGTTTTTT.

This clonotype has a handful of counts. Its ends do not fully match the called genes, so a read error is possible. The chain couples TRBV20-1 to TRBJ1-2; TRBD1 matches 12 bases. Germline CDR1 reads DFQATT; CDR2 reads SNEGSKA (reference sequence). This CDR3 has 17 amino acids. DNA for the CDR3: TGCAGCGCTAGAGGGTCGGGACAGGGGGCAAGTAACTATGGCTACACCTTC. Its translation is CSARGSGQGASNYGYTF.

The chain's CDR3 is CASIGRGRSYNEQFF. The CDR3 nucleotides read TGCGCCAGCATAGGTCGGGGGCGGAGCTACAATGAGCAGTTCTTC. The chain employs TRBV10-2 and TRBJ2-1; D assignment may be TRBD1 or TRBD2 (6 bases each). Trimming left V 7 bases short and J 3 bases short, with 16 bases between. The CDR3 sequence is 15 residues long. Germline-derived CDR1 and CDR2 are WSHSY and SAAADI.

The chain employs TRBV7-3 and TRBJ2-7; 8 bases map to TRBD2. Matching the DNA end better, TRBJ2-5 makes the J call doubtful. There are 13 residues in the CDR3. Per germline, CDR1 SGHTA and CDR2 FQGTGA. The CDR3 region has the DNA TGTGCCAGCAGCTCGCAGCGGGGGGAGACCCAGTACTTC. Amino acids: CASSSQRGETQYF.

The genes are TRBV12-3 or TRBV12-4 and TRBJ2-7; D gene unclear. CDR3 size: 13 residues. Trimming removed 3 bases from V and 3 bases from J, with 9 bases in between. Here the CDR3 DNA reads TGTGCCAGCAGTTTGGGTTCAATCTACGAGCAGTACTTC. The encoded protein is CASSLGSIYEQYF.

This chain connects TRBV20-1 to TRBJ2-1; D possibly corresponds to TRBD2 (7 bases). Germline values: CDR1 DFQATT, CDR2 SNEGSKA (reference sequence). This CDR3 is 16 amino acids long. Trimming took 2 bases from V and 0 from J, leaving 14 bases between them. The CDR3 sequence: CSARFGGTSSYNEQFF. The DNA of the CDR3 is TGCAGTGCTAGATTCGGGGGGACAAGCTCCTACAATGAGCAGTTCTTC.

CDR3 nucleotide sequence: TGTGCCAGCAGCCAAGCCCAGGGAAACACTGAAGCTTTCTTT. Its protein product is CASSQAQGNTEAFF. V gene TRBV3-1 combines with J gene TRBJ1-1, with D perhaps TRBD1 (5 bases). This CDR3 comprises 14 residues. The V end lost 1 base, the J end lost 2 bases, and 8 bases lay between the germline ends. Germline V lookup: CDR1 LGHDT, CDR2 YNNKEL (reference sequence).

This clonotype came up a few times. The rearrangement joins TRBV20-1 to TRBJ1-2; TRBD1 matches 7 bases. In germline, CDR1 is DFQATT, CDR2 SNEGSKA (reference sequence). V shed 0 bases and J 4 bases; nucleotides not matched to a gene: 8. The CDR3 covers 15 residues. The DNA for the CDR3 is TGCAGTGCTAGAGATCACACAGGGGTGGGCTATGGCTACACCTTC. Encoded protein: CSARDHTGVGYGYTF.

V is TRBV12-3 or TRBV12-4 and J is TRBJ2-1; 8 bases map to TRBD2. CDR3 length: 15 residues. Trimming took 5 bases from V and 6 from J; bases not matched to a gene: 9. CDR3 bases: TGTGCCAGCAGTATCACCACTAGCGGATCCAATGAGCAGTTCTTC. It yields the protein CASSITTSGSNEQFF.

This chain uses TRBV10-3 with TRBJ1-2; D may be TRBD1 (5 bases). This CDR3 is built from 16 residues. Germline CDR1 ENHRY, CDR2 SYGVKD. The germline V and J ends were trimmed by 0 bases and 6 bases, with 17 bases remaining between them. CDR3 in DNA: TGTGCCATCAGTGAGTCGACGGAGGGGAATCCTAATGGCTACACCTTC. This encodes CAISESTEGNPNGYTF.